These T cell receptor beta chains were read from a single sample in a study of blood T cell repertoires in COVID-19. The assay was immunoSEQ multiplex PCR, and TCRdb's table has in-frame clones only and misses some. The sample consists of about 240,000 clones, roughly 91% of them appearing once. Material for sequencing was PBMCs or T cells enriched from blood (not recorded which). These TCRs come from a woman younger than 45 who had recovered from COVID-19. CDR3s include the opening cysteine and the closing phenylalanine or tryptophan. Each record gives: D gene, V gene, clone size, J gene, CDR3 DNA, CDR3 protein. The D gene is left open where the match is weak. Rows give clone size only sometimes, using once, few, many, or a class for an expanded clone.

TRBD2	TRBV19	NA	TRBJ2-2	TGTGCCAGTAGTATCGGCGGGAGTACGGGCACCGGGGAGCTGTTTTTT	CASSIGGSTGTGELFF
NA	TRBV28	NA	TRBJ2-2	TGTGCGATGGTTGACTCGAACACCGGGGAGCTGTTTTTT	CAMVDSNTGELFF
NA	TRBV5-1	NA	TRBJ2-3	TGCGCCAGCAGCCCCCTCCAGACTGGAGATACGCAGTATTTT	CASSPLQTGDTQYF
NA	TRBV7-9	NA	TRBJ1-1	TGTGCCAGCAGCCAAGCCAGGATGATTGAAGCTTTCTTT	CASSQARMIEAFF
NA	TRBV9	NA	TRBJ2-1	TGTGCCAGCAGCGTAGCTCCGGGAGATCTGAACAATGAGCAGTTCTTC	CASSVAPGDLNNEQFF
TRBD2	TRBV2	NA	TRBJ2-3	TGTGCCAGCAGTGGAGAGGGAGGGGAAGATACGCAGTATTTT	CASSGEGGEDTQYF
TRBD1	TRBV19	NA	TRBJ1-1	TGTGCCAGTAGTATCGGACAGGCAAACACTGAAGCTTTCTTT	CASSIGQANTEAFF
TRBD1	TRBV4-2	NA	TRBJ1-2	TGTGCCAGCAGCCAAGATAGGATGCCCCGGGACAGGGGCTATGGCTACACCTTC	CASSQDRMPRDRGYGYTF
NA	TRBV7-3	NA	TRBJ2-7	TGTGCCAGCAGCTTTAGGACTGTTATTCCCTACGAGCAGTACTTC	CASSFRTVIPYEQYF
TRBD2	TRBV5-1	NA	TRBJ2-1	TGCGCCAGCGGACTGACTAGCGGGAGAGGAAATGAGCAGTTCTTC	CASGLTSGRGNEQFF
TRBD2	TRBV27	NA	TRBJ2-7	TGTGCCAGCAACGGCCCAGCGGGAGTTGGTAGAGAGCAGTACTTC	CASNGPAGVGREQYF
NA	TRBV27	NA	TRBJ2-7	TGTGCCAGCAGTTTACAAGGCGGGTCTTACTACGAGCAGTACTTC	CASSLQGGSYYEQYF
NA	TRBV7-9	NA	TRBJ2-1	TGTGCCAGCAGCTTAATCCTAGGCCCCTACAATGAGCAGTTCTTC	CASSLILGPYNEQFF
TRBD1	TRBV7-2	once	TRBJ1-5	TGTGCCAGCAGTCCAGGACAGGGCTTGGGGGCCCAGCATTTT	CASSPGQGLGAQHF
NA	TRBV28	NA	TRBJ1-1	TGTGCCAGCTCCTACAGCATGAACACTGAAGCTTTCTTT	CASSYSMNTEAFF
NA	TRBV20-1	NA	TRBJ2-5	TGCAGTGCAACGGTTTCTGAGACCCAGTACTTC	CSATVSETQYF
NA	TRBV19	once	TRBJ1-5	TGTGCCAGTAGTATTGCAGGGGCCATCAATCAGCCCCAGCATTTT	CASSIAGAINQPQHF
NA	TRBV28	NA	TRBJ2-3	TGTGCCAGCAGGCCTCACAGGGCCCCTTCAGATACGCAGTATTTT	CASRPHRAPSDTQYF
NA	TRBV19	NA	TRBJ1-5	TGTGCCAGTAGTACACGGGAAGATAGCAATCAGCCCCAGCATTTT	CASSTREDSNQPQHF
TRBD2	TRBV28	NA	TRBJ2-1	TGTGCCAGCGGCGGGAGCGGGAGGACTGGGGAGCAGTTCTTC	CASGGSGRTGEQFF
NA	TRBV3-1/TRBV3-2	NA	TRBJ1-5	TGTGCCAGCAGCCAAGGGAGGGGAGCGAATCAGCCCCAGCATTTT	CASSQGRGANQPQHF
NA	TRBV6-6	NA	TRBJ1-2	TGTGCCAGCTGGGCAGGGGTGGCCTATGGCTACACCTTC	CASWAGVAYGYTF